This TCR beta chain comes out of a study of breast tumors, draining lymph nodes, adjacent tissues. Findings and limits, study-wide: Tumor TCR diversity was below lymph nodes but above nontumor tissue. That most tumor T cells come from lymph nodes remained unproven. Data fit most tumor T cells coming from lymph node, expanding in tumor. Luminal-like breast cancer showed significantly higher tumor–nontumor repertoire similarity than basal-like.

Breast cancer patients provided tissue from their axillary draining lymph nodes. With regard to this clonotype: Its antigen is undetermined.

TCRdb called the multiplex PCR reads again in MiXCR, with one record for every CDR3 protein. The sample shows approximately 170,000 distinct CDR3 sequences, 30% to 35% of them seen only once. The CDR3 runs 20 residues. Germline CDR1 and CDR2: SEHNR and FQNEAQ (reference sequence). Trimming took 0 bases from V and 4 from J; bases not matched to a gene: 12. Sequences were obtained from axillary lymph node tissue. V and J are TRBV7-9 and TRBJ2-1; 13 bases fit TRBD2. The receptor was isolated from a female donor with breast cancer. Some clones in this sample may be carry-over from other donors' samples. The CDR3 DNA sequence: TGTGCCAGCAGCTTAGCACAGGGAGGACTAGCGGGAGCTCATTACAATGAGCAGTTCTTC. Amino acids: CASSLAQGGLAGAHYNEQFF. Full variable domain (remainder filled in from reference TRBV7-9 and TRBJ2-1): DTGVSQNPRHKITKRGQNVTFRCDPISEHNRLYWYRQTLGQGPEFLTYFQNEAQLEKSRLLSDRFSAERPKGSFSTLEIQRTEQGDSAMYLCASSLAQGGLAGAHYNEQFFGPGTRLTVL.